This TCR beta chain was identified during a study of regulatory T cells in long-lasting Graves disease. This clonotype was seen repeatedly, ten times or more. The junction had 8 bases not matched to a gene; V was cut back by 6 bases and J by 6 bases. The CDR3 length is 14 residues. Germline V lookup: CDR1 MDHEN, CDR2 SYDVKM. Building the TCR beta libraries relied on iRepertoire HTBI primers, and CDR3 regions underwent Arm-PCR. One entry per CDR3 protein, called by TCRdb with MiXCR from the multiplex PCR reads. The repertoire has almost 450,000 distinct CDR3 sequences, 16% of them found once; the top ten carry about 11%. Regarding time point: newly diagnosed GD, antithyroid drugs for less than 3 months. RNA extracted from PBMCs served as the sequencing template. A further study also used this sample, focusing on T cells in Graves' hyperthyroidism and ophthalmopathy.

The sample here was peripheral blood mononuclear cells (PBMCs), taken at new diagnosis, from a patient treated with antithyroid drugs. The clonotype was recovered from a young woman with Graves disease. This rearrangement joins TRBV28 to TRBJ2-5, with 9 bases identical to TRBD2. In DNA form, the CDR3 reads TGTGCCAGCAGGCGGGGGGGGCTCACACAGACCCAGTACTTC. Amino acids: CASRRGGLTQTQYF.